The clone carrying this TCR beta chain was observed a handful of times. There are 15 residues in the CDR3. Looked up from germline, CDR1 is MNHNS and CDR2 is SASEGT. The V gene lost 1 base and the J gene lost 12 bases, with 21 bases spanning the gap. The primer mix had 60 Vbeta and 13 Jbeta primers. The assay was immunoSEQ multiplex PCR, and TCRdb's table has in-frame clones only and misses some. The sample has 64,000 or so clones; roughly two thirds are singletons. The data are from a study of cytomegalovirus exposure and HLA in healthy donors. This sequence joins TRBV6-1 and TRBJ1-2; D unclear. This receptor was obtained from a man aged 35 to 55 in good health and CMV-seropositive. Sequenced sample: PBMCs. CDR3 residues: CASSEESTARRSDTF. The CDR3, as DNA: TGTGCCAGCAGTGAAGAATCTACAGCTCGGAGGTCCGACACCTTC.